These T cell receptor beta chains were read from a single sample in a study of blood T cell repertoires in COVID-19. Assay used: immunoSEQ multiplex PCR; TCRdb lists only in-frame clones, some missing. This sample has some 260,000 clones, with about 80% found just once. Sequenced material: peripheral blood. These receptors were collected from an elderly man with acute or convalescent COVID-19. Each CDR3 is given with its conserved first and last residue. Fields, in order: CDR3 protein, CDR3 DNA, D gene, clone size, V gene, J gene. A D gene is named only where the DNA matches it firmly. The listing skips clone size in some rows; elsewhere it reads once, few, many or a size class.

CASSQGTSGYQETQYF,TGTGCCAGCAGCCAAGGGACTAGCGGGTACCAAGAGACCCAGTACTTC,TRBD2,.,TRBV3-1/TRBV3-2,TRBJ2-5
CASTAGGGGEKLFF,TGTGCCAGCACCGCAGGGGGCGGGGGTGAAAAACTGTTTTTT,TRBD1,.,TRBV3-1/TRBV3-2,TRBJ1-4
CATSTAGGYNEQFF,TGTGCCACCTCCACAGCGGGGGGTTACAATGAGCAGTTCTTC,TRBD2,.,TRBV27,TRBJ2-1
CASGQGAGYGYTF,TGTGCCAGCGGACAGGGGGCCGGCTATGGCTACACCTTC,TRBD1,.,TRBV7-9,TRBJ1-2
CAWSSELNQPQHF,TGTGCCTGGTCCTCGGAGCTCAATCAGCCCCAGCATTTT,.,few,TRBV30,TRBJ1-5
CATSRDLAGWAKNIQYF,TGTGCCACCAGCAGAGATTTGGCAGGATGGGCCAAAAACATTCAGTACTTC,.,.,TRBV15,TRBJ2-4
CATSRTPRQKNTEAFF,TGTGCCACCAGCAGAACCCCGAGGCAGAAAAACACTGAAGCTTTCTTT,.,.,TRBV15,TRBJ1-1
CASSPYRTSGRNEQYF,TGTGCCAGCAGTCCCTATCGGACTAGCGGGAGGAACGAGCAGTACTTC,TRBD2,.,TRBV27,TRBJ2-7
CASSVPAGVRETQYF,TGTGCCAGCAGTGTCCCAGCGGGAGTGCGGGAGACCCAGTACTTC,TRBD2,.,TRBV25-1,TRBJ2-5
CASSSPRTGLSDTQYF,TGTGCCAGCAGTTCCCCAAGGACAGGGTTATCAGATACGCAGTATTTT,TRBD1,.,TRBV28,TRBJ2-3